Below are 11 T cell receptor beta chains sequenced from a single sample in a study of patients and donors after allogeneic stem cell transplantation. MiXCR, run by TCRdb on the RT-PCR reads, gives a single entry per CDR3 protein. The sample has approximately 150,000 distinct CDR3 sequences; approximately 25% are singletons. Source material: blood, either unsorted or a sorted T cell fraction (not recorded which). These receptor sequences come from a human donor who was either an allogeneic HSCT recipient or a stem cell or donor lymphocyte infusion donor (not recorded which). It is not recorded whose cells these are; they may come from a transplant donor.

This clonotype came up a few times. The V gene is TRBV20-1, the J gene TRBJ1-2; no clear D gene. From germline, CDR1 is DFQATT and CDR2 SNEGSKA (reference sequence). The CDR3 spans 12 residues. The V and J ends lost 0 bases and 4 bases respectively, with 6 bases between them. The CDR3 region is CSARDGLYGYTF. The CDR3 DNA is TGCAGTGCTAGAGACGGACTCTATGGCTACACCTTC.

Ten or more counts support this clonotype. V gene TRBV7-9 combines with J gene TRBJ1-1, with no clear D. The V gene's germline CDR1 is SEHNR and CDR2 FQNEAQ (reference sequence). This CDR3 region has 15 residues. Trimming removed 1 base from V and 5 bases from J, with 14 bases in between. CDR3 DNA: TGTGCCAGCAGCTTAGATATGACCCTCCGGACTGAAGCTTTCTTT. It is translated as CASSLDMTLRTEAFF.

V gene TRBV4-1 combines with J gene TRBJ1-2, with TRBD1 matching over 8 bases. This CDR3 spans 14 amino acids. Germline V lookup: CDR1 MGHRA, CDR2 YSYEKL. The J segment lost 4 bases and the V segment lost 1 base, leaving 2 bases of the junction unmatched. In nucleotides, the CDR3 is TGCGCCAGCAGCCAAGGGGACAGGTTCTATGGCTACACCTTC. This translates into CASSQGDRFYGYTF.

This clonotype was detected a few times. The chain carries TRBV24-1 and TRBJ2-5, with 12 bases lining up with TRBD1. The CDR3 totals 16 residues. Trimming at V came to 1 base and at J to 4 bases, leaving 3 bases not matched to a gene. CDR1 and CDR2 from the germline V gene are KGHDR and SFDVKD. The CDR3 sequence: CATSDFGDRGRETQYF. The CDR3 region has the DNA TGTGCCACCAGTGATTTCGGGGACAGGGGGCGAGAGACCCAGTACTTC.

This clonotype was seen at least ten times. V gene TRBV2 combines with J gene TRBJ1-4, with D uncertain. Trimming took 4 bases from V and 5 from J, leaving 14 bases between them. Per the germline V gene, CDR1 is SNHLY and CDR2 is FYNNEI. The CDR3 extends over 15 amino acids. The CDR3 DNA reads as TGTGCCAGCAGTGCTTGGAACGGAAAGAATGAAAAACTGTTTTTT. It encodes CASSAWNGKNEKLFF. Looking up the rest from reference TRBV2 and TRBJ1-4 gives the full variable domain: EPEVTQTPSHQVTQMGQEVILRCVPISNHLYFYWYRQILGQKVEFLVSFYNNEISEKSEIFDDQFSVERPDGSNFTLKIRSTKLEDSAMYFCASSAWNGKNEKLFFGSGTQLSVL.

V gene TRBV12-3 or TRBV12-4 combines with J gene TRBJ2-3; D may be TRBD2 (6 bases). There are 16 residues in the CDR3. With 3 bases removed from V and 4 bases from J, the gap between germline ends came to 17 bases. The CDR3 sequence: CASSFVGGEAADTQYF. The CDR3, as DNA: TGTGCCAGCAGTTTCGTCGGCGGGGAGGCGGCAGATACGCAGTATTTT.

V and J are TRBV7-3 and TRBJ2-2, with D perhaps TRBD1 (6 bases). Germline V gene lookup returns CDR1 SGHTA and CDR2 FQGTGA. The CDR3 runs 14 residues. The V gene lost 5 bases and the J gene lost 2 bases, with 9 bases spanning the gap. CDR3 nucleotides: TGTGCCAGCAGCGTACAGGGAAACACCGGGGAGCTGTTTTTT. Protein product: CASSVQGNTGELFF.

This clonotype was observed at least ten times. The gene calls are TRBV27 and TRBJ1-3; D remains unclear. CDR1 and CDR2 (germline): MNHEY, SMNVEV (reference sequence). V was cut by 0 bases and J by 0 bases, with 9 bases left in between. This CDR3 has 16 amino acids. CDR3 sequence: CASSLSYGDSGNTIYF. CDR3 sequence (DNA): TGTGCCAGCAGTTTATCGTACGGGGACTCTGGAAACACCATATATTTT.

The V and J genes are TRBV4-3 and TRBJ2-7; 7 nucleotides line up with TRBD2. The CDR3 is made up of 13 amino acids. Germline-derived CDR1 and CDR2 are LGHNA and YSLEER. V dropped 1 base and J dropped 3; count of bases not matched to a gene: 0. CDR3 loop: CASSQASGYEQYF. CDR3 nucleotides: TGCGCCAGCAGCCAAGCTAGCGGCTACGAGCAGTACTTC.

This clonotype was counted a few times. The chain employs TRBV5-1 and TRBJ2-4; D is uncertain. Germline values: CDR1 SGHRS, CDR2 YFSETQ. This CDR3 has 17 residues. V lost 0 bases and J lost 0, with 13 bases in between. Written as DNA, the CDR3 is TGCGCCAGCAGCTTGGATCCCTCGCTCCTAGCCAAAAACATTCAGTACTTC. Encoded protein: CASSLDPSLLAKNIQYF. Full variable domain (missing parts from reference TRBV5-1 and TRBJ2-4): KAGVTQTPRYLIKTRGQQVTLSCSPISGHRSVSWYQQTPGQGLQFLFEYFSETQRNKGNFPGRFSGRQFSNSRSEMNVSTLELGDSALYLCASSLDPSLLAKNIQYFGAGTRLSVL.

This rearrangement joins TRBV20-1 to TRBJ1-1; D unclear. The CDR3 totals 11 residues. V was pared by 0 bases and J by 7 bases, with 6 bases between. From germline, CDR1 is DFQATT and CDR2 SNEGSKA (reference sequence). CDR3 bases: TGCAGTGCTAGAGATTTGATTGAAGCTTTCTTT. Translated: CSARDLIEAFF.